The clone carrying this T cell receptor beta chain was detected only a few times. What it recognizes is unknown. For CDR3 and TCR beta VDJ profiling, genomic DNA was the template used. MiXCR was run by TCRdb on the reads, yielding one entry per CDR3 protein. The table has a few hundred thousand distinct CDR3 sequences, approximately 35% seen once. CDR1 and CDR2 (germline): MGHRA, YSYEKL. The J segment lost 0 bases and the V segment lost 7 bases, leaving 16 bases of the junction unmatched. This CDR3 region has 18 residues. The data originate from a study of CD8+CD57+ T cells in acquired aplastic anemia. For the study at large: When averaged, DNA from sorted CD4+ and CD8+ cells came to about 2.9 ug. Study-wide results and caveats: Patients and controls shared roughly 30 CD8+ CDR3 sequences, which appeared highly expressed in patients and within their immunodominant clones.

The specimen was sorted CD4+, CD8+, or CD8+CD57+ T cells (not recorded which) from PBMCs. The TCR originated in a human donor in good health, serving as a control. V gene TRBV4-1 combines with J gene TRBJ2-5; 8 bases fit TRBD2. DNA for the CDR3: TGCGCCAGCAAAGCATTAACTAGCGGTCGGGGGTACCAAGAGACCCAGTACTTC. Its protein product is CASKALTSGRGYQETQYF.